This TCR beta chain emerged from a study of CD8 T cells in Susac syndrome (dated by TCRdb to between 2018 and 2021). As for the study more broadly: Of the Susac syndrome patients who were sequenced, fewer than ten were in clinical remission while more than five had clinically active disease. At blood withdrawal, Susac syndrome patients were either therapy-naive, taking corticosteroids (in some cases with IVIg as well), or taking IVIg alone. Repertoire sequencing was used to test whether CD8+ T cell activation and differentiation in Susac syndrome was antigen driven. Points the paper makes about the study in general: No clonal expansion was detected in the CD4+ T cell repertoire of Susac syndrome patients. The study acknowledged that relatively few individuals were included in the TCR sequencing and HLA analysis.

RNA was extracted using the RNeasy kit, and roughly 0.5 to 1 microgram was reverse transcribed with random hexamers. The immunoSEQ multiplex PCR assay, covering 54 Vbeta and 13 Jbeta segments, was used to amplify TCR beta CDR3 regions. PCR amplification bias was corrected using a synthetic template baseline for primer optimization and computational correction. The authors' pipeline ran thus. Reads were annotated to V, D and J genes according to IMGT and were analyzed with immunoSEQ Analyzer, with only productive sequences retained. To calculate clonality, Shannon entropy was normalized by log2 of the number of productive unique sequences and then subtracted from one. Public and private clones were assessed among the 100 most prevalent clones of each patient and control. Clones were defined as Susac-specific if absent from the healthy and MS cohorts, from approximately 1,100 published viral clones and from other ImmuneACCESS disease sequences. TCRdb trimmed the raw reads at Q25, called clones with MiXCR and kept productive beta chains. Identical CDR3 protein sequences are pooled into one entry, listed with their most common genes and DNA. V and J calls and clone size were set by TCRdb, not the authors. The sample includes some 200,000 distinct CDR3 sequences, with about 91% observed a single time. Approximately 0.086% of the sample rests with the top ten.

Including cysteine and phenylalanine, the CDR3 has 14 amino acids. The only DNA kept is the CDR3, 42 bases in frame from the first base. V is pruned by 3 bases and J by 10 bases, leaving 8 bases of the junction without a gene match. In the germline V gene, CDR1 corresponds to SGHRS and CDR2 to YFSETQ. As to this clonotype: There is no known antigen for this receptor. No much larger clonotype is one base removed from it; base qualities were not supplied.

Peripheral blood CD8+ and CD4+ T cells from healthy donors, Susac syndrome patients and multiple sclerosis patients were profiled using high-throughput TCR beta sequencing. Susac syndrome patients met recently defined diagnostic criteria for definite or probable disease. Bulk CD8+ and CD4+ T cells were purified magnetically by negative isolation, whereas CD8+ TEMRA cells were enriched by FACS. Blood was drawn into EDTA tubes, processed within 24 hours, and PBMCs were isolated by density gradient centrifugation. PBMCs intended for TCR sequencing were cryopreserved in liquid nitrogen and thawed later in a water bath at 37 degrees C. The sorted or isolated CD4+, CD8+ and CD8+ TEMRA cells reached a purity of at least 90%.

The sample taken for sequencing was CD4+ T cells from PBMCs. Here the chain combines TRBV5-1 and TRBJ2-1, with 9 bases matching TRBD2. The receptor comes from a human donor with Susac syndrome. The DNA sequence is TGCGCCAGCAGCTCCTCCCTTGCGGGGGGGGAGCAGTTCTTC. It is translated as CASSSSLAGGEQFF.